This T cell receptor beta chain was obtained from a study of shared clonotypes between healthy human individuals. As concerns this clone: Its antigen is not known.

The CDR3 extends over 16 amino acids. Germline lookup yields CDR1 SGDLS and CDR2 YYNGEE. Trimming stripped 1 base from V and 0 bases from J, with 11 bases between. Subsets obtained from CD4+ cells comprised CD45RA+ naive and CD45RA-negative memory cells. Using immunoSEQ multiplex PCR, the repertoire was profiled, and TCRdb retains in-frame clones only, with some absent. The table shows 850,000 to 1,200,000 clones, with around 74% occurring only once. Whole-study results and caveats: All-four-donor shared clonotypes had higher generation probabilities than non-shared clonotypes did. Specimens sampled were limited to blood, with tissue repertoires likely differing. Rarefaction indicated that sorted-subset sequencing remained incomplete although depth was large.

The TCR was taken from a man in his late teens or twenties in good health. This chain links TRBV9 with TRBJ2-1; D ambiguous. Source material: memory CD4+ T cells sorted from blood. Specified subset: CD45RA-negative fraction. The CDR3 is CASSVRPQSSYNEQFF. CDR3 coding DNA: TGTGCCAGCAGCGTACGCCCGCAGAGCTCCTACAATGAGCAGTTCTTC.